This TCR beta chain originates from a study of blood T cell repertoires in COVID-19. Study context: Sites in the United States, Italy and Spain provided acute and convalescent COVID-19 samples.

Source study methods: Cell counts per sample came from amplifying reference gene primers. Libraries were prepared by immunoSEQ multiplex PCR; TCRdb keeps only in-frame clonotypes and omits some of them. D and trimming come from the DNA, and the V and J calls and clone size come from that table. The sample shows 150,000 to 200,000 clones, approximately 83% of them seen only once. The CDR3 loop spans 12 amino acids. CDR1 and CDR2 from the germline V gene are SNHLY and FYNNEI. With V trimmed by 8 bases and J by 2 bases, 2 bases remained unmatched. The chain combines TRBV2 with TRBJ2-5; 7 bases are shared with TRBD2. This sequence was found in a man aged 50-60 years with active or convalescent COVID-19. Sequenced: peripheral blood. The CDR3 coding sequence is TGTGCCAGCGGGACTAATCAAGAGACCCAGTACTTC. This codes for CASGTNQETQYF.